One sample yielded the 27 T cell receptor beta chains listed below, sequenced in a study of human versus mouse CDR3 diversity and MHC coevolution. The data were produced by immunoSEQ multiplex PCR, yet TCRdb's version contains in-frame clones alone and is incomplete. The profile shows tens of thousands of clones, about 93% of them singletons. The sample taken for sequencing was naive CD4+ T cells from blood. As to subset: CD45RO-negative CD62L-positive naive CD4 T cells. The receptors were sampled from a person in their 60s in good health.

This chain uses TRBV7-6 with TRBJ2-7; maybe TRBD2 (6 bases). V lost 5 bases, J lost 4 bases, and 15 bases lay in between. The CDR3 runs 14 residues. Germline assignment: CDR1 SGHVS and CDR2 FNYEAQ. Written as DNA, the CDR3 is TGTGCCAGCAGCCCGAGGAGGGATCCATACGAGCAGTACTTC. This encodes CASSPRRDPYEQYF.

The rearrangement links TRBV27 to TRBJ2-5; 10 nucleotides line up with TRBD1. The J segment lost 1 base and the V segment lost 4 bases, leaving 3 bases of the junction unmatched. The germline V gene encodes CDR1 MNHEY and CDR2 SMNVEV (reference sequence). The CDR3 sequence is 15 residues long. In DNA form, the CDR3 reads TGTGCCAGCAGTTCATGGACAGGGGGCCAAGAGACCCAGTACTTC. Amino acid sequence: CASSSWTGGQETQYF.

The V call is TRBV11-2, the J call TRBJ2-7, with D possibly matching TRBD2 (6 bases). Trimming left V 5 bases short and J 4 bases short, with 9 bases between. CDR1 is SGHAT, CDR2 FQNNGV, per germline. This CDR3 comprises 12 residues. Here the CDR3 reads CASSRGRYEQYF. The CDR3, as DNA: TGTGCCAGCAGCCGAGGGAGGTACGAGCAGTACTTC.

This chain joins TRBV19 and TRBJ1-1; D is unclear. Trimming cost V 7 bases and J 1 base, with 10 bases left between them. CDR1 is LNHDA and CDR2 is SQIVND in the germline V gene (reference sequence). The CDR3 runs 13 residues. The CDR3 DNA sequence: TGTGCCAGTATTAGTGCTACGAACACTGAAGCTTTCTTT. Its protein is CASISATNTEAFF.

The CDR3 coding sequence is TGTGCCAGCAGCTTGGGGGCCCTCAGACAGGGGAACACTGAAGCTTTCTTT. It translates to CASSLGALRQGNTEAFF. The V and J genes are TRBV5-4 and TRBJ1-1; 7 bases are shared with TRBD1. The CDR3 length is 17 residues. V lost 0 bases and J lost 1; bases outside the gene matches: 9. From germline, CDR1 is SGHNT and CDR2 YYREEE (reference sequence).

The rearrangement joins TRBV18 to TRBJ2-7; 7 nucleotides agree with TRBD2. V gave up 4 bases and J gave up 5 bases; unmatched junction bases: 8. The V gene's germline CDR1 is KGHSH and CDR2 LQKENI. The CDR3 totals 14 residues. This CDR3 reads CASSLGGMNHEQYF. The CDR3 region has the DNA TGTGCCAGCTCACTGGGAGGGATGAACCACGAGCAGTACTTC.

The rearrangement joins TRBV27 to TRBJ2-5; D is perhaps TRBD2 (5 bases). The germline V gene has CDR1 MNHEY and CDR2 SMNVEV (reference sequence). This CDR3 is built from 15 residues. Between the trimmed V and J ends, which lost 8 bases and 7 bases, there was a span of 23 bases. CDR3 in DNA: TGTGCCAGCGGCCCGACCGGAGGACTTGCTGGGACCCAGTACTTC. This gives the protein CASGPTGGLAGTQYF.

The V and J genes are TRBV10-1 and TRBJ2-1; 11 positions match TRBD2. V gave up 6 bases and J gave up 9 bases; unmatched junction bases: 16. Germline V CDR1 and CDR2: WNHNN, SYGVQD (reference sequence). CDR3 length: 17 amino acids. This chain's CDR3 is CASSAGGSGRARVEQFF. CDR3 DNA sequence: TGCGCCAGCAGCGCCGGGGGTAGCGGGAGGGCCAGAGTTGAGCAGTTCTTC.

J is TRBJ2-6 and V is TRBV2; possibly TRBD2 for D (7 bases). The ends were cut back, 3 bases at V and 2 bases at J, with 11 bases in the middle. CDR1 is SNHLY and CDR2 is FYNNEI in the germline V gene. There are 16 residues in the CDR3. This CDR3 reads CASSERGGTGANVLTF. CDR3 bases: TGTGCCAGCAGTGAGAGGGGGGGGACTGGGGCCAACGTCCTGACTTTC.

This clone appeared a single time. J is TRBJ2-3 and V is TRBV27; D ambiguous. The V gene's germline CDR1 is MNHEY and CDR2 SMNVEV (reference sequence). The CDR3 contains 13 residues. Trimming took 8 bases from V and 5 from J, leaving 14 bases between them. The CDR3 nucleotides read TGTGCCAGCTCGGTTGAAAAAAGAGATACGCAGTATTTT. Translated, it gives CASSVEKRDTQYF.

This clone was found once. The chain joins TRBV11-2 to TRBJ2-3; possible D gene TRBD2, 6 bases. Per the germline V gene, CDR1 is SGHAT and CDR2 is FQNNGV. Trimming took off 6 bases at V and 6 bases at J, with 16 bases between the two ends. There are 14 residues in the CDR3. The CDR3 DNA is TGTGCCAGCAGAGAGGAGGGCCGGGGGGATACGCAGTATTTT. This encodes CASREEGRGDTQYF.

The gene calls are TRBV2 and TRBJ2-2; 7 bases map to TRBD1. Germline V lookup: CDR1 SNHLY, CDR2 FYNNEI. There are 17 residues in the CDR3. Unmatched junction bases numbered 16, after V lost 7 bases and J lost 5 bases. The CDR3 spells CASTLSRAGGRTGELFF. In DNA, the CDR3 is TGTGCCAGCACCCTCAGCCGGGCAGGGGGAAGGACCGGGGAGCTGTTTTTT.

This rearrangement joins TRBV5-1 to TRBJ1-3; TRBD1 is a possible D gene (5 bases). V was clipped by 4 bases and J by 0 bases, with 11 bases between them. Germline CDR1 and CDR2: SGHRS and YFSETQ. CDR3 size: 15 residues. The CDR3 DNA follows: TGCGCCAGCAGCCGGGACTTTCTCTCTGGAAACACCATATATTTT. Its translation: CASSRDFLSGNTIYF.

The genes are TRBV15 and TRBJ2-7; the D gene is possibly TRBD1 (8 bases). Germline V gives CDR1 LNHNV, CDR2 YYDKDF (reference sequence). Trimming took off 3 bases at V and 2 bases at J, with 20 bases between the two ends. The CDR3 loop spans 17 amino acids. The DNA for the CDR3 is TGTGCCACCAGCAGGGGGGGGAAGACAGGGGTACCCTACGAGCAGTACTTC. Amino acids: CATSRGGKTGVPYEQYF.

The J gene is TRBJ2-1, the V gene TRBV29-1; 12 bases are a match to TRBD2. The CDR3 covers 15 residues. J was trimmed by 4 bases and V by 4 bases; bases with no gene match: 5. Germline lookup yields CDR1 SQVTM and CDR2 ANQGSEA. CDR3 region: CSVVGLAGLYNEQFF. CDR3 nucleotide sequence: TGCAGCGTTGTTGGACTAGCGGGATTATACAATGAGCAGTTCTTC.

On this clone itself: Other DNA sequences from this sample encode an identical CDR3 as well. This chain connects TRBV18 to TRBJ2-5, with TRBD2 matching over 11 bases. J lost 5 bases, V lost 6 bases, and 8 bases had no gene match. The CDR3 contains 15 residues. Germline V CDR1 and CDR2: KGHSH, LQKENI. The CDR3 protein is CASSELAGERETQYF. CDR3 nucleotide sequence: TGTGCCAGCTCCGAACTAGCGGGAGAACGTGAGACCCAGTACTTC. The full variable domain, rest sourced from reference TRBV18 and TRBJ2-5, is NAGVMQNPRHLVRRRGQEARLRCSPMKGHSHVYWYRQLPEEGLKFMVYLQKENIIDESGMPKERFSAEFPKEGPSILRIQQVVRGDSAAYFCASSELAGERETQYFGPGTRLLVL.

V is TRBV5-1 and J is TRBJ2-3; 7 bases line up with TRBD1. The CDR3 is made up of 16 amino acids. The trim removed 0 bases at V and 2 bases at J, leaving 6 bases unmatched. The germline CDR1 and CDR2 sequences are SGHRS and YFSETQ. The CDR3 protein is CASSLADRESTDTQYF. CDR3 nucleotides: TGCGCCAGCAGCTTGGCCGACAGGGAGTCCACAGATACGCAGTATTTT.

V gene TRBV7-9 combines with J gene TRBJ2-3; 9 nucleotides align to TRBD1. V lost 6 bases, J lost 4 bases, and 14 bases stayed unmatched. The germline CDR1 and CDR2 sequences are SEHNR and FQNEAQ (reference sequence). CDR3 length: 17 amino acids. The CDR3, as DNA: TGTGCCAGCAGGCGGCCGGGACAGGGAGATCCTCCAGATACGCAGTATTTT. Amino acid sequence: CASRRPGQGDPPDTQYF.

The V gene is TRBV29-1, the J gene TRBJ2-7; maybe TRBD1 (5 bases). The V gene's germline CDR1 is SQVTM and CDR2 ANQGSEA. This CDR3 has 15 residues. V was pared by 5 bases and J by 6 bases, with 23 bases between. The CDR3 DNA is TGCAGCGTTCCTGCAGGGCCCTTTCGGCTCAGCGAGCAGTACTTC. It codes for CSVPAGPFRLSEQYF.

The chain couples TRBV5-4 to TRBJ1-2; possibly TRBD1 for D (5 bases). The CDR3 sequence is 13 residues long. Trimming cost V 3 bases and J 3 bases, with 9 bases left between them. Germline assignment: CDR1 SGHNT and CDR2 YYREEE (reference sequence). As DNA, the CDR3 is TGTGCCAGCAGCTCACAGGATCACTATGGCTACACCTTC. Translating it yields CASSSQDHYGYTF.

The chain recombines TRBV6-5 with TRBJ1-6, with D tentatively TRBD1 (6 bases). V was clipped by 1 base and J by 10 bases, with 17 bases between them. Germline CDR1 MNHEY, CDR2 SVGAGI. This CDR3 comprises 16 residues. The CDR3 sequence is CASSYLVGTDRSPLHF. In DNA, the CDR3 is TGTGCCAGCAGTTACTTGGTTGGGACGGACAGATCACCCCTCCACTTT.

This clone was seen just once. V and J are TRBV4-1 and TRBJ1-2; D unclear. This CDR3 is 13 amino acids long. V was cut by 0 bases and J by 1 base, with 3 bases left in between. Germline CDR1 MGHRA, CDR2 YSYEKL. Here the CDR3 DNA reads TGCGCCAGCAGCCAAGACAGTAACTATGGCTACACCTTC. Its translation: CASSQDSNYGYTF.

The chain recombines TRBV7-9 with TRBJ2-5, with D perhaps matching TRBD1 (5 bases). The ends were cut back, 3 bases at V and 5 bases at J, with 7 bases in the middle. The V gene's germline CDR1 is SEHNR and CDR2 FQNEAQ (reference sequence). There are 12 residues in the CDR3. CDR3 sequence: CASSFNRETQYF. The CDR3 coding sequence is TGTGCCAGCAGCTTTAACAGGGAGACCCAGTACTTC.

The chain combines TRBV19 with TRBJ2-3, with 9 bases identical to TRBD1. The CDR3 is 15 residues long. Per germline, CDR1 LNHDA and CDR2 SQIVND (reference sequence). V was clipped by 3 bases and J by 5 bases; unmatched bases: 6. The CDR3 protein is CASSIVPGQGDTQYF. In DNA, the CDR3 is TGTGCCAGTAGTATTGTCCCGGGACAGGGAGATACGCAGTATTTT.

The chain employs TRBV6-5 and TRBJ1-2; 7 nucleotides match TRBD1. This CDR3 is built from 16 residues. Germline V gene data show CDR1 as MNHEY and CDR2 as SVGAGI. With V trimmed by 2 bases and J by 4 bases, 10 bases remained unmatched. CDR3 region: CASSYTFGGGGYGYTF. The CDR3 DNA sequence: TGTGCCAGCAGTTACACTTTTGGAGGGGGCGGCTATGGCTACACCTTC.

The rearrangement uses TRBV19 and TRBJ2-7; the match to TRBD1 covers 8 bases. The CDR3 consists of 13 residues. V shed 9 bases, J shed 1 base, and the junction held 5 bases outside the gene matches. Germline V gives CDR1 LNHDA, CDR2 SQIVND (reference sequence). For the CDR3, the DNA is TGTGCCAGCACGGACAGGGCTTCCTACGAGCAGTACTTC. Translated, it gives CASTDRASYEQYF.

This rearrangement joins TRBV2 to TRBJ2-7, with 9 bases fitting TRBD1. The CDR3 has 13 residues. The junction had 9 bases not matched to a gene; V was cut back by 8 bases and J by 7 bases. Germline CDR1 is SNHLY and CDR2 is FYNNEI. The CDR3 is CASRTGGYTEQYF. The CDR3 nucleotides are TGTGCCAGCCGAACAGGGGGCTATACGGAGCAGTACTTC.